One sample yielded the 26 T cell receptor beta chains listed below, sequenced in a study of blood T cells in healthy people across ages. A sample-barcoded 5' primer and a J-beta primer mix were used in a second PCR of roughly 6 to 11 cycles. TCRdb independently ran MiXCR on the 5' RACE reads; one entry per CDR3 protein. The sample yields around 990,000 distinct CDR3 sequences, around 27% seen once. The same data also contributed to another study, on T cells of mothers and their children.

The sample was blood. These receptors all stem from a girl aged 2-15 years in good health.

The chain links TRBV4-1 to TRBJ2-2, with TRBD1 as a possible D gene (6 bases). The CDR3 loop spans 16 amino acids. Germline-derived CDR1 and CDR2 are MGHRA and YSYEKL. The ends were cut back, 0 bases at V and 5 bases at J, with 13 bases in the middle. The CDR3 spells CASSQEGFGTTGELFF. In DNA form, the CDR3 reads TGCGCCAGCAGCCAAGAGGGGTTCGGGACAACCGGGGAGCTGTTTTTT.

This clonotype was detected a few times. The chain employs TRBV25-1 and TRBJ2-5; TRBD1 is a possible D gene (6 bases). The CDR3 length is 14 residues. V lost 5 bases and J lost 1, with 11 bases in between. In germline, CDR1 is MGHDK, CDR2 SYGVNS. The CDR3 spells CASSKWTAQETQYF. In DNA, the CDR3 is TGTGCCAGCAGTAAGTGGACAGCCCAAGAGACCCAGTACTTC.

The V call is TRBV9, the J call TRBJ2-3; D is unclear. The CDR3 loop spans 15 amino acids. The V end lost 3 bases, the J end lost 3 bases, and 14 bases lay between the germline ends. CDR1 is SGDLS and CDR2 is YYNGEE in the germline V gene. This CDR3 reads CASSAYAATTDTQYF. The CDR3 DNA reads TGTGCCAGCAGCGCCTACGCGGCGACTACAGATACGCAGTATTTT.

V is TRBV6-1 and J is TRBJ2-6; TRBD2 might be the D (6 bases). The CDR3 loop spans 16 amino acids. Germline CDR1 is MNHNS and CDR2 is SASEGT. V was shortened by 2 bases and J by 3 bases, with 11 bases between the two germline ends. The CDR3 region has the DNA TGTGCCAGCAGTGAAAGCCCGGGAGTTGGGGCCAACGTCCTGACTTTC. Residues: CASSESPGVGANVLTF.

This clonotype was detected only a few times. The chain uses TRBV4-3 and TRBJ1-4; 7 nucleotides agree with TRBD1. The germline V gene encodes CDR1 LGHNA and CDR2 YSLEER. V lost 0 bases to trimming and J lost 4 bases; unmatched junction nucleotides: 5. The CDR3 length is 16 residues. CDR3 amino acids: CASSQDGQASNEKLFF. The CDR3 DNA follows: TGCGCCAGCAGCCAAGATGGACAGGCTAGTAATGAAAAACTGTTTTTT.

The V and J genes are TRBV4-2 and TRBJ2-2; 12 bases fit TRBD2. CDR3 length equals 17 residues. Losses at the gene ends were 1 base for V and 4 bases for J; bases not matched to a gene: 4. CDR1 and CDR2 from the germline V gene are LGHNA and YNFKEQ. The CDR3 nucleotides read TGTGCCAGCAGCCAAGTACTAGCGGGAGGAGGCACCGGGGAGCTGTTTTTT. Amino acids: CASSQVLAGGGTGELFF.

This clonotype was seen a few times. The V gene is TRBV6-6, the J gene TRBJ2-3; D perhaps matches TRBD1 (5 bases). V was shortened by 0 bases and J by 2 bases, with 6 bases between the two germline ends. The germline V gene encodes CDR1 MNHNY and CDR2 SVGAGI (reference sequence). The CDR3 contains 14 residues. The CDR3 loop reads CASSYSDNTDTQYF. CDR3 nucleotide sequence: TGTGCCAGCAGTTACTCGGACAACACAGATACGCAGTATTTT.

This clonotype was seen more than once but under ten times. The chain carries TRBV7-2 and TRBJ2-3; 7 nucleotides match TRBD2. There are 15 residues in the CDR3. Germline V gene lookup returns CDR1 SGHTA and CDR2 FQGNSA. The J segment lost 4 bases and the V segment lost 4 bases, leaving 8 bases of the junction unmatched. The CDR3 loop reads CASSYPGRESDTQYF. The CDR3 DNA sequence: TGTGCCAGCAGCTACCCGGGGCGGGAGTCAGATACGCAGTATTTT. Together with reference TRBV7-2 and TRBJ2-3, the CDR3 gives the full variable domain: GAGVSQSPSNKVTEKGKDVELRCDPISGHTALYWYRQSLGQGLEFLIYFQGNSAPDKSGLPSDRFSAERTGGSVSTLTIQRTQQEDSAVYLCASSYPGRESDTQYFGPGTRLTVL.

The sample holds many counts of this clonotype. This rearrangement joins TRBV27 to TRBJ2-1; D tentatively fits TRBD1 or TRBD2 (5 bases each). The germline V and J ends were trimmed by 5 bases and 6 bases, with 11 bases remaining between them. Looked up from germline, CDR1 is MNHEY and CDR2 is SMNVEV (reference sequence). The CDR3 sequence is 13 residues long. Written as DNA, the CDR3 is TGTGCCAGCAGTCTGGGGGTGATCAATGAGCAGTTCTTC. Protein product: CASSLGVINEQFF.

This clonotype was recorded a few times. The rearrangement uses TRBV7-9 and TRBJ2-5; 7 bases align to TRBD1. Germline CDR1 SEHNR, CDR2 FQNEAQ (reference sequence). The J segment lost 4 bases and the V segment lost 4 bases, leaving 12 bases of the junction unmatched. The CDR3 totals 16 residues. CDR3 in DNA: TGTGCCAGCAGCTCCTACGGAAGACAGGGCTCAGAGACCCAGTACTTC. It codes for CASSSYGRQGSETQYF. Combining the CDR3 with reference TRBV7-9 and TRBJ2-5 gives the whole variable domain DTGVSQNPRHKITKRGQNVTFRCDPISEHNRLYWYRQTLGQGPEFLTYFQNEAQLEKSRLLSDRFSAERPKGSFSTLEIQRTEQGDSAMYLCASSSYGRQGSETQYFGPGTRLLVL.

This clonotype was picked up a small number of times. This chain links TRBV19 with TRBJ2-4, with 10 bases aligning to TRBD1. V was clipped by 7 bases and J by 0 bases; unmatched bases: 15. The length of the CDR3 is 19 residues. Germline CDR1 and CDR2: LNHDA and SQIVND (reference sequence). The CDR3 sequence is CASNRDRGPVSLAKNIQYF. In DNA, the CDR3 is TGTGCCAGTAATCGTGACAGGGGGCCAGTTTCCTTAGCCAAAAACATTCAGTACTTC.

The chain is built from TRBV29-1 and TRBJ1-4; 10 bases match TRBD1. The CDR3 sequence is 13 residues long. Trimming at V came to 6 bases and at J to 6 bases, leaving 4 bases not matched to a gene. Germline V gene sequence: CDR1 SQVTM, CDR2 ANQGSEA. The CDR3 DNA sequence: TGCAGCGTACGACAGGGGGCAGATGAAAAACTGTTTTTT. As protein: CSVRQGADEKLFF.

This clonotype was recorded a few times. This chain joins TRBV13 and TRBJ2-5; either TRBD1 or TRBD2 may fit D (6 bases each). V was cut by 2 bases and J by 4 bases, with 17 bases left in between. CDR1 is PRHDT and CDR2 is FYEKMQ in the germline V gene (reference sequence). The CDR3 extends over 16 amino acids. CDR3 in amino acids: CASSLRDFPRGETQYF. CDR3 sequence (DNA): TGTGCCAGCAGCTTAAGGGACTTCCCCAGGGGAGAGACCCAGTACTTC. The full variable domain, completed using reference TRBV13 and TRBJ2-5, is AAGVIQSPRHLIKEKRETATLKCYPIPRHDTVYWYQQGPGQDPQFLISFYEKMQSDKGSIPDRFSAQQFSDYHSELNMSSLELGDSALYFCASSLRDFPRGETQYFGPGTRLLVL.

This clonotype was found a few times. This chain uses TRBV12-3 or TRBV12-4 with TRBJ2-5; D unresolved. V shed 3 bases and J shed 1 base, with 9 bases lying between them. CDR3 length: 14 amino acids. For the CDR3, the DNA is TGTGCCAGCAGTTTTTTAATTTCCCAAGAGACCCAGTACTTC. As protein: CASSFLISQETQYF.

The chain employs TRBV12-5 and TRBJ2-7; no firm D call. Trimming left V 1 base short and J 6 bases short, with 7 bases between. Germline lookup yields CDR1 LGHNT and CDR2 FRNRAP. This CDR3 region has 12 residues. The CDR3 spells CASGLAGSEQYF. DNA of the CDR3: TGTGCTAGTGGTTTGGCGGGCAGCGAGCAGTACTTC. Combining the CDR3 with reference TRBV12-5 and TRBJ2-7 gives the whole variable domain DARVTQTPRHKVTEMGQEVTMRCQPILGHNTVFWYRQTMMQGLELLAYFRNRAPLDDSGMPKDRFSAEMPDATLATLKIQPSEPRDSAVYFCASGLAGSEQYFGPGTRLTVT.

This clonotype was observed a few times. The chain uses TRBV6-5 and TRBJ2-7; D not certain. Looked up from germline, CDR1 is MNHEY and CDR2 is SVGAGI. The CDR3 covers 15 residues. Between the trimmed V and J ends, which lost 2 bases and 4 bases, there was a span of 15 bases. The CDR3 coding sequence is TGTGCCAGCAGTTACCAGCGCCCCGGATTGTACGAGCAGTACTTC. Translated, it gives CASSYQRPGLYEQYF.

The chain recombines TRBV20-1 with TRBJ2-5; the D is unclear. The J call may be in error: the DNA end matches TRBJ2-7 better. Germline assignment: CDR1 DFQATT and CDR2 SNEGSKA (reference sequence). There are 13 residues in the CDR3. CDR3 protein: CSARSLVGDEQYF. In DNA, the CDR3 is TGCAGTGCTAGATCCCTTGTTGGCGACGAGCAGTACTTC.

The J gene is TRBJ2-1, the V gene TRBV19; 7 bases align to TRBD1. Trimming at V came to 3 bases and at J to 5 bases, leaving 7 bases not matched to a gene. This CDR3 is built from 15 residues. Per germline, CDR1 LNHDA and CDR2 SQIVND (reference sequence). For the CDR3, the DNA is TGTGCCAGTAGTATCTGGACAGGTGAGAACAATGAGCAGTTCTTC. This codes for CASSIWTGENNEQFF.

This clonotype was detected a few times. The genes are TRBV9 and TRBJ2-4; possibly TRBD1 for D (6 bases). The CDR3 runs 14 residues. Germline CDR1 SGDLS, CDR2 YYNGEE. V was pared by 7 bases and J by 8 bases, with 19 bases between. Here the CDR3 DNA reads TGTGCCAGCGGTACAGGGACCGGGTGGGACATTCAGTACTTC. Translating gives CASGTGTGWDIQYF.

The V call is TRBV3-1, the J call TRBJ1-5, with D tentatively TRBD1 (5 bases). The V gene lost 3 bases and the J gene lost 6 bases, with 15 bases spanning the gap. This CDR3 is 15 amino acids long. Looked up from germline, CDR1 is LGHDT and CDR2 is YNNKEL (reference sequence). The chain's CDR3 is CASSHLREIPQPQHF. The DNA for the CDR3 is TGTGCCAGCAGCCATCTCAGGGAGATCCCTCAGCCCCAGCATTTT.

The rearrangement uses TRBV5-1 and TRBJ2-1, with D perhaps assigned TRBD1 or TRBD2 (5 bases each). There are 17 residues in the CDR3. Germline lookup yields CDR1 SGHRS and CDR2 YFSETQ. The V end was cut by 4 bases, the J end by 0 bases, with 17 bases between. The CDR3 loop reads CASSRIRGGSSYNEQFF. CDR3 coding DNA: TGCGCCAGCAGCCGAATAAGGGGTGGGAGCTCCTACAATGAGCAGTTCTTC.

The chain links TRBV28 to TRBJ1-2, with a weak D call TRBD1 (6 bases). CDR3 length: 13 amino acids. Looked up from germline, CDR1 is MDHEN and CDR2 is SYDVKM. Trimming stripped 8 bases from V and 8 bases from J, with 18 bases between. The CDR3, as DNA: TGTGCCAGCTCAGGCGGGGGGCTTCGCGGCTACACCTTC. Its translation: CASSGGGLRGYTF.

The chain joins TRBV28 to TRBJ2-3; no reliable D call. Trimming cost V 3 bases and J 6 bases, with 10 bases left between them. The CDR3 consists of 13 residues. Germline CDR1 reads MDHEN; CDR2 reads SYDVKM. The CDR3 bases are TGTGCCAGCAGTTTCCAAAGGGCCGATACGCAGTATTTT. This codes for CASSFQRADTQYF.

This chain connects TRBV19 to TRBJ2-1; D perhaps matches TRBD2 (9 bases). V was pared by 11 bases and J by 4 bases, with 27 bases between. Germline assignment: CDR1 LNHDA and CDR2 SQIVND (reference sequence). The length of the CDR3 is 17 residues. CDR3 in amino acids: CASSGQGLAFRYNEQFF. DNA of the CDR3: TGTGCCTCTAGCGGACAGGGACTAGCATTTCGGTACAATGAGCAGTTCTTC.

This clonotype was found a few times. The CDR3 region is CSARVIAGLYNEQFF. The DNA for the CDR3 is TGCAGTGCTAGAGTTATAGCGGGCCTCTACAATGAGCAGTTCTTC. The chain combines TRBV20-1 with TRBJ2-5, with TRBD2 matching 7 bases. TRBJ2-1 matches the DNA end more closely, so the J call is doubtful. Germline lookup yields CDR1 DFQATT and CDR2 SNEGSKA (reference sequence). This CDR3 region has 15 residues.

This clonotype came up a few times. J is TRBJ1-2 and V is TRBV10-3; tentative D call: TRBD1 (5 bases). V lost 1 base to trimming and J lost 8 bases, with 11 bases between them. This CDR3 is 13 amino acids long. Germline V gives CDR1 ENHRY, CDR2 SYGVKD. The CDR3 region is CAISELGTWGYTF. The CDR3, as DNA: TGTGCCATCAGTGAGTTGGGGACCTGGGGCTACACCTTC.